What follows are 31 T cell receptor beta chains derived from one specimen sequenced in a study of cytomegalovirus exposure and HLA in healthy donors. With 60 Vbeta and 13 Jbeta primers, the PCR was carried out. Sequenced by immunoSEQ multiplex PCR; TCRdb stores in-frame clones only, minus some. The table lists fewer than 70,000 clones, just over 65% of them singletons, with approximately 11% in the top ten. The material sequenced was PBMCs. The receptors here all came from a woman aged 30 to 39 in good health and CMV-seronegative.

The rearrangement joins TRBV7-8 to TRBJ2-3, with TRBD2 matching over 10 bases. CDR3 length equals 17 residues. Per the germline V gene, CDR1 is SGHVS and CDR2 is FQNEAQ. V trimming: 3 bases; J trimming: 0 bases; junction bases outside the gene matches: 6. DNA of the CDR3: TGTGCCAGCAGCTTCCCAGGACTAGCGGCTAGCACAGATACGCAGTATTTT. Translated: CASSFPGLAASTDTQYF.

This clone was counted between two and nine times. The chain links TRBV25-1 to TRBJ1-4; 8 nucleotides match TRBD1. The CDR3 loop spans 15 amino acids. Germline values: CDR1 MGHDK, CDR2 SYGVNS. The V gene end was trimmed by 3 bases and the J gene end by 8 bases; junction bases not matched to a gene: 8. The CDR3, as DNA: TGTGCCAGCAGTGACCTGGACAGGGTGGAAGAAAAACTGTTTTTT. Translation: CASSDLDRVEEKLFF.

CDR3 coding DNA: TGTGCCTGGCCCCGGGACAGCAACTATGGCTACACCTTC. This codes for CAWPRDSNYGYTF. J is TRBJ1-2 and V is TRBV30, with 7 bases lining up with TRBD1. J gave up 2 bases and V 5 bases, and 5 bases lay outside the gene matches. This CDR3 has 13 amino acids. In germline, CDR1 is GTSNPN, CDR2 SVGIG (reference sequence).

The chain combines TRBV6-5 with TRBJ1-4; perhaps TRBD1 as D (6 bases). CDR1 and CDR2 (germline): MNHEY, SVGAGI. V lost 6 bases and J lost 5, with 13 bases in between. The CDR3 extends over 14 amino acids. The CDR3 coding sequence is TGTGCCAGCAGATCAGGGGTAGGGAATGAAAAACTGTTTTTT. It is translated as CASRSGVGNEKLFF.

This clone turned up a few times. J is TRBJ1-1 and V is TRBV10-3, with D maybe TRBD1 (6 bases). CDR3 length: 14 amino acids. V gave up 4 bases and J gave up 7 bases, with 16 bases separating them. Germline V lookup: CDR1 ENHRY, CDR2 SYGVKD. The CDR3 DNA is TGTGCCATCAGTGGCGGGGGGCGTGGTGTTGAAGCTTTCTTT. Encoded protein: CAISGGGRGVEAFF.

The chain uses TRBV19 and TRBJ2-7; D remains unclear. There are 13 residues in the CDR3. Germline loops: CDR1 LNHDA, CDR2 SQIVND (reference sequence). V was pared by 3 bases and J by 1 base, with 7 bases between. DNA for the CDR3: TGTGCCAGTAGTATGTCTAGATCCTACGAGCAGTACTTC. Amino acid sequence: CASSMSRSYEQYF.

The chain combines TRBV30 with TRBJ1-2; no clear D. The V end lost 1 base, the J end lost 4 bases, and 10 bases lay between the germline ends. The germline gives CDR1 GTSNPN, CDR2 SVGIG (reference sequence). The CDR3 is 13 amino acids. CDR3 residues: CAWSGTVPYGYTF. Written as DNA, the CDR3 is TGTGCCTGGAGTGGTACAGTGCCCTATGGCTACACCTTC.

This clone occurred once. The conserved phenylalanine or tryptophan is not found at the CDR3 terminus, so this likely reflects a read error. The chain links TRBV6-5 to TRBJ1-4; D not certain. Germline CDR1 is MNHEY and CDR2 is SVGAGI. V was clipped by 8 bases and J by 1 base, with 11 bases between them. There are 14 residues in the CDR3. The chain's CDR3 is CASRRWRTNEKLFV. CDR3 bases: TGTGCCAGCCGGAGGTGGCGAACTAATGAAAAACTGTTTGTT.

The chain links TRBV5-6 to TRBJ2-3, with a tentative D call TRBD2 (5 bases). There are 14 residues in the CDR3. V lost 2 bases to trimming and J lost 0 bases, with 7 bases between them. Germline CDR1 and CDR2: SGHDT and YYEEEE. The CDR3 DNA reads TGTGCCAGCAGCTTCGGGGATAGCACAGATACGCAGTATTTT. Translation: CASSFGDSTDTQYF.

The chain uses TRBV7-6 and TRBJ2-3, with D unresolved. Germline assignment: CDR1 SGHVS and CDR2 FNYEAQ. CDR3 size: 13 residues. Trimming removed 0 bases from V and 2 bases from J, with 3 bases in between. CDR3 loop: CASSLAYTDTQYF. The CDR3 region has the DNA TGTGCCAGCAGCTTAGCATACACAGATACGCAGTATTTT.

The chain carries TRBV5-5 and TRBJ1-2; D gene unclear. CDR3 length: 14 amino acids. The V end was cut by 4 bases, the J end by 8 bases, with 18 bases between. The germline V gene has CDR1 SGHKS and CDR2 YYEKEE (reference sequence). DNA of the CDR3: TGTGCCAGCAGCCAGGCCCGCGGGTTGGCAGGCTACACCTTC. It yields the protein CASSQARGLAGYTF.

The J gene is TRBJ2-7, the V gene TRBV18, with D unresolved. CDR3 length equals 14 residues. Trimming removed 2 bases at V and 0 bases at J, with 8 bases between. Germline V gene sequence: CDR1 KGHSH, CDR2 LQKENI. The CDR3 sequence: CASSPEQTSYEQYF. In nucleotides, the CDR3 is TGTGCCAGCTCACCAGAACAGACCTCCTACGAGCAGTACTTC.

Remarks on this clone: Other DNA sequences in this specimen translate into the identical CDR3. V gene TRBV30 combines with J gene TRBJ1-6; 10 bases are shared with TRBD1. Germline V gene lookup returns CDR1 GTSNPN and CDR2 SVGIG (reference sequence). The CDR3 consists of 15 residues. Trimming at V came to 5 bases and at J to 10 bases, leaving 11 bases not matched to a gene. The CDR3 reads CAWGDLGQGWSPLHF. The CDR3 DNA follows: TGTGCCTGGGGTGATCTGGGACAGGGGTGGTCACCCCTCCACTTT.

CDR3 in amino acids: CAFKGEGQETQYF. In DNA, the CDR3 is TGTGCCTTCAAGGGAGAGGGCCAAGAGACCCAGTACTTC. This chain uses TRBV30 with TRBJ2-5; a weak D match, TRBD2 (5 bases). Germline CDR1 and CDR2: GTSNPN and SVGIG (reference sequence). The CDR3 extends over 13 amino acids. Trimming stripped 7 bases from V and 1 base from J, with 13 bases between.

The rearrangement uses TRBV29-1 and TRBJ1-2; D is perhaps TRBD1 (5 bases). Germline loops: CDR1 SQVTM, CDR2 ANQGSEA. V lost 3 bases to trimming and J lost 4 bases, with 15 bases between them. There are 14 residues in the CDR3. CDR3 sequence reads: CSVEGIDSLYGYTF. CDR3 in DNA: TGCAGCGTTGAGGGTATCGACAGCCTCTATGGCTACACCTTC. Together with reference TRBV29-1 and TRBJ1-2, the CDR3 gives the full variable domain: SAVISQKPSRDICQRGTSLTIQCQVDSQVTMMFWYRQQPGQSLTLIATANQGSEATYESGFVIDKFPISRPNLTFSTLTVSNMSPEDSSIYLCSVEGIDSLYGYTFGSGTRLTVV.

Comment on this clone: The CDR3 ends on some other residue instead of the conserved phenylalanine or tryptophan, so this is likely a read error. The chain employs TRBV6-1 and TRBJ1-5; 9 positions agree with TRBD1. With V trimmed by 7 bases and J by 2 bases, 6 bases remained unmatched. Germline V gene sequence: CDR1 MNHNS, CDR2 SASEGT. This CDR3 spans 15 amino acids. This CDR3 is CASTSTGGGNQPQHV. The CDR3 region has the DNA TGTGCCAGCACATCGACAGGGGGAGGCAATCAGCCCCAGCATGTT.

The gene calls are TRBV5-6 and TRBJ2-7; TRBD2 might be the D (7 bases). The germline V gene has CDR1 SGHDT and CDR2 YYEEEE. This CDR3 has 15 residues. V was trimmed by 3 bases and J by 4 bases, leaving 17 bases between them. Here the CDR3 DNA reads TGTGCCAGCAGCTCGGGGGGAAGGGGGATGTACGAGCAGTACTTC. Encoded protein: CASSSGGRGMYEQYF.

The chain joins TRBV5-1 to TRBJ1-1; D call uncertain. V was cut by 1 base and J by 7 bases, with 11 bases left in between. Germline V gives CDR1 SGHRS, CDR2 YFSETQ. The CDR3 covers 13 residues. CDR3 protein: CASSLTPRGEAFF. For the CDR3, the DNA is TGCGCCAGCAGCTTGACACCCCGGGGTGAAGCTTTCTTT. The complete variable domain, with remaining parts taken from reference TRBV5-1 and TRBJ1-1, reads KAGVTQTPRYLIKTRGQQVTLSCSPISGHRSVSWYQQTPGQGLQFLFEYFSETQRNKGNFPGRFSGRQFSNSRSEMNVSTLELGDSALYLCASSLTPRGEAFFGQGTRLTVV.

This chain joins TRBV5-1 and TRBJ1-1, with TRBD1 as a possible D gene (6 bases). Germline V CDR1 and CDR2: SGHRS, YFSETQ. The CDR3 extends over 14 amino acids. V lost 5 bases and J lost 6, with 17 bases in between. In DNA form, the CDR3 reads TGCGCCAGCAGTGTAAACAGGGCCCGGCCTGAAGCTTTCTTT. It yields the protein CASSVNRARPEAFF.

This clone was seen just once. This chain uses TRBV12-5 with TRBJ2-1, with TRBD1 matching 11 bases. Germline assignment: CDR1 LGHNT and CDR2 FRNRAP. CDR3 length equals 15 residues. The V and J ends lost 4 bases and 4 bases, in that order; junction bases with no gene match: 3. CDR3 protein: CASGSGTGGYNEQFF. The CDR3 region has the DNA TGTGCTAGTGGTTCTGGGACAGGGGGTTACAATGAGCAGTTCTTC.

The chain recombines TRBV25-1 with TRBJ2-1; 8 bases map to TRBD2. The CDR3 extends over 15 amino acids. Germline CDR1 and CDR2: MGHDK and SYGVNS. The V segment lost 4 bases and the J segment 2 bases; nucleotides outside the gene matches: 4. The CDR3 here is CASSAAGEAYNEQFF. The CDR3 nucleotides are TGTGCCAGCAGTGCAGCGGGGGAGGCCTACAATGAGCAGTTCTTC. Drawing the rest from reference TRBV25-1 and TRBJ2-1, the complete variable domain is EADIYQTPRYLVIGTGKKITLECSQTMGHDKMYWYQQDPGMELHLIHYSYGVNSTEKGDLSSESTVSRIRTEHFPLTLESARPSHTSQYLCASSAAGEAYNEQFFGPGTRLTVL.

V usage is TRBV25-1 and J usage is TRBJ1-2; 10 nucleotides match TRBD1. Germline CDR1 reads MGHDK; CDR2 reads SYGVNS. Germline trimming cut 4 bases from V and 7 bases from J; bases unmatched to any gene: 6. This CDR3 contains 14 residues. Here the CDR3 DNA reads TGTGCCAGCAGTGGACAGGGGGCGGTCGGTGGCTACACCTTC. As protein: CASSGQGAVGGYTF.

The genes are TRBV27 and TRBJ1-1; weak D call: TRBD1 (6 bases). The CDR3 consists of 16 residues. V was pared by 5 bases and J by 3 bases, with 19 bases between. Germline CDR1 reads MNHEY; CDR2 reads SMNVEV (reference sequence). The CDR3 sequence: CASSPRYRTEDTEAFF. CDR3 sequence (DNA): TGTGCCAGCAGTCCGAGATATAGGACAGAAGACACTGAAGCTTTCTTT.

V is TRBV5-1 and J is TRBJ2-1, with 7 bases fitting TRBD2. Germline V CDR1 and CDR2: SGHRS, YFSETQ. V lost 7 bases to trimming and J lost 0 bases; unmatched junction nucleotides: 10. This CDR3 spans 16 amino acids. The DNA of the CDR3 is TGCGCCAGCGGTCTCGCGGGGGAAAGCTCCTACAATGAGCAGTTCTTC. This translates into CASGLAGESSYNEQFF.

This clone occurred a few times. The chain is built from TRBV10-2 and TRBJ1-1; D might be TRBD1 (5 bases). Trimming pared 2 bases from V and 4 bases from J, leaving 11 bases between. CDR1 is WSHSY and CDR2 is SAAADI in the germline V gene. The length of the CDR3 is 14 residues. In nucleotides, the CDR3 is TGCGCCAGCAGTGAGCCAGCAGGGATCACTGAAGCTTTCTTT. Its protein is CASSEPAGITEAFF.

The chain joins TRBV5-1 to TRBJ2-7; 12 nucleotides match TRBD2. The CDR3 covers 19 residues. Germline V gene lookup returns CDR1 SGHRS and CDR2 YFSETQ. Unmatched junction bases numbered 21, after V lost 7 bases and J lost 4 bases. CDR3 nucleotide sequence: TGCGCCAGCCGGGACAAAAGAGGTCAACTAGCGGGGGGTCAATACGAGCAGTACTTC. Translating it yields CASRDKRGQLAGGQYEQYF.

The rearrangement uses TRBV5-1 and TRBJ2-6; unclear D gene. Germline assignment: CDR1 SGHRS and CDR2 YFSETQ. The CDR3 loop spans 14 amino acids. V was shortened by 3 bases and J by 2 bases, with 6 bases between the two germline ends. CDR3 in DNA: TGCGCCAGCAGCTCAGATACTGGGGCCAACGTCCTGACTTTC. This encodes CASSSDTGANVLTF.

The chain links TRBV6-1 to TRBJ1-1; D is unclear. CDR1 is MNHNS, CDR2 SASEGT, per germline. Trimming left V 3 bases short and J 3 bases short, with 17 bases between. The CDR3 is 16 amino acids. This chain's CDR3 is CASSEIFIPRDTEAFF. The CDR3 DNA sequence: TGTGCCAGCAGTGAGATCTTTATCCCGAGGGACACTGAAGCTTTCTTT.

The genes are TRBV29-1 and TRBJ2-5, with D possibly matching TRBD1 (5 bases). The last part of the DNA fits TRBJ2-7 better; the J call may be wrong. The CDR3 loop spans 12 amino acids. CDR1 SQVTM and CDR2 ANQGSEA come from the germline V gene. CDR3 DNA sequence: TGCAGCGTTGAGCAGGGTCCCTACGAGCAGTACTTC. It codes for CSVEQGPYEQYF.

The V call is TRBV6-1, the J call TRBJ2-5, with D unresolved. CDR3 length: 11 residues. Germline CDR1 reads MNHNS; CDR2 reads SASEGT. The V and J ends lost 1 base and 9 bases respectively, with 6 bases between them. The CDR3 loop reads CASSEESAQYF. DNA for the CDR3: TGTGCCAGCAGTGAAGAGTCGGCCCAGTACTTC.

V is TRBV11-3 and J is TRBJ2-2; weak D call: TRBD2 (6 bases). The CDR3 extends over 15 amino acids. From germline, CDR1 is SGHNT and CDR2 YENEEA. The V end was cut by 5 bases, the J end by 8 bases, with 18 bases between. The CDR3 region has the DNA TGTGCCAGCAGCCCCGTCGGTGAAGGGACTGGGGAGCTGTTTTTT. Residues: CASSPVGEGTGELFF.